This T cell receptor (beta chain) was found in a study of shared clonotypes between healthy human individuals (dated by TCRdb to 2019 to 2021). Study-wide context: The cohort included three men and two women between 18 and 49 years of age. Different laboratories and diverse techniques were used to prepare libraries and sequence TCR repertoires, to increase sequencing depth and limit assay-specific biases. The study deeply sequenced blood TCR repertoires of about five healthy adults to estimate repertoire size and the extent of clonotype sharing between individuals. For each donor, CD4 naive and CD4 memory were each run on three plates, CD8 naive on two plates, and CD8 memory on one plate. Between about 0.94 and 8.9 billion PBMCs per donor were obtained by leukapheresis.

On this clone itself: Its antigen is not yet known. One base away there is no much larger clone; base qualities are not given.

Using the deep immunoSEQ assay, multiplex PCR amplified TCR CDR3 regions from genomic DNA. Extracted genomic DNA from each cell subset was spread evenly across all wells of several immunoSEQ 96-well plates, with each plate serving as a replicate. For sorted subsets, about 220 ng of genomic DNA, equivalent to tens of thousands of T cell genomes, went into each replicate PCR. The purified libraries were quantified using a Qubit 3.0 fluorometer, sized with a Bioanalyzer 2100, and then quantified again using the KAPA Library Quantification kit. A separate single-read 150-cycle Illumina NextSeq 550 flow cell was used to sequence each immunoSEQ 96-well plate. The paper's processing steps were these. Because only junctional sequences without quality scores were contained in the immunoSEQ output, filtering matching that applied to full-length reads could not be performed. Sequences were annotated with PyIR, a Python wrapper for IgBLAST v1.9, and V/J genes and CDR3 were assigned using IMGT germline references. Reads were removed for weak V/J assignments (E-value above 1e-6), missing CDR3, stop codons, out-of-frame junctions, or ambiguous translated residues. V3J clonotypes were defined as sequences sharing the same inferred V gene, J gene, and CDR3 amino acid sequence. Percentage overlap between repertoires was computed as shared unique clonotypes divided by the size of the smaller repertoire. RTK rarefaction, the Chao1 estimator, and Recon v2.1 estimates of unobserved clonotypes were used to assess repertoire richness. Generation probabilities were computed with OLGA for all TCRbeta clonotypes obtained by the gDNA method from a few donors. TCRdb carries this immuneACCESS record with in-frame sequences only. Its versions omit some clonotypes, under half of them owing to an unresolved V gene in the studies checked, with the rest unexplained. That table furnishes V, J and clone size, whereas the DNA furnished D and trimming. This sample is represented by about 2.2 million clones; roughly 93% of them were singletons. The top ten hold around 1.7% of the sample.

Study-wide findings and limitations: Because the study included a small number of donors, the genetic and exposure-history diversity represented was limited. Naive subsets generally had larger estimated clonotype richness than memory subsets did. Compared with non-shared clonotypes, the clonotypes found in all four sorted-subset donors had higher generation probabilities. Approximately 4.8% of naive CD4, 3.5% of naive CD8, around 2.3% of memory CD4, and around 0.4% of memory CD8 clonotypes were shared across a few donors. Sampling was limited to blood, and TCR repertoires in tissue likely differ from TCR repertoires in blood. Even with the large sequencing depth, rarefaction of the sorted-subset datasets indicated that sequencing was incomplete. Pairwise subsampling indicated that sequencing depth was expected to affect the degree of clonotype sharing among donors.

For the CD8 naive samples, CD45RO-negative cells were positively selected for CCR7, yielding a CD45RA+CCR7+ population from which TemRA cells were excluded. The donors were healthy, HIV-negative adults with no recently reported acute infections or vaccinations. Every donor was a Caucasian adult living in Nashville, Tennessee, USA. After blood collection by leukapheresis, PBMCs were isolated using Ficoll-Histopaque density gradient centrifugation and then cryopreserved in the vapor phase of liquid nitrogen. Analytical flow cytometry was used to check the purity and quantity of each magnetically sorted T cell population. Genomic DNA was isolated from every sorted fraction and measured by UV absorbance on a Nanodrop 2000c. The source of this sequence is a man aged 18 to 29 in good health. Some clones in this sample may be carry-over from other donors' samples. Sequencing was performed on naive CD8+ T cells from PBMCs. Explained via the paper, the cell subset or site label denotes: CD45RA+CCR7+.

The CDR3 protein sequence reads: CSVEDGQGPHGYTF. At the DNA level, the sequence is TGCAGCGTTGAAGACGGGCAGGGGCCACATGGCTACACCTTC. The chain couples TRBV29-1 to TRBJ1-2; the D gene is perhaps TRBD1, on 6 matching bases. Cut back by 0 bases and 6 bases, the V and J ends lie 14 bases apart. The germline V gene provides CDR1 SQVTM and CDR2 ANQGSEA. The CDR3 holds 14 amino acids from the cysteine to the phenylalanine. Solely the CDR3 DNA is kept, with 42 bases framed from the first base.